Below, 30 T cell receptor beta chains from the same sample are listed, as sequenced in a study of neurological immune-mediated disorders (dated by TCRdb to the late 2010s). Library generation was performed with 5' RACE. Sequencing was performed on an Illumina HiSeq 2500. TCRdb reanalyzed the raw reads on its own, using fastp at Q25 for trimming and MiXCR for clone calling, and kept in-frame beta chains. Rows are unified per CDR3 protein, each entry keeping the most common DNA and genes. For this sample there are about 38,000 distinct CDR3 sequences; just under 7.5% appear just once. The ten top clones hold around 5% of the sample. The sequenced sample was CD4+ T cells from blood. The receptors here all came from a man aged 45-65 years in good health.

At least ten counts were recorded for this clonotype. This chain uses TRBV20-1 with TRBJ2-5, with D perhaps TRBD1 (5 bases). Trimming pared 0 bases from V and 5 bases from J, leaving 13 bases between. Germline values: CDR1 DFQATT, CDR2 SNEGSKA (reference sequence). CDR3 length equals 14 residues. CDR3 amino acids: CSARDWARGETQYF. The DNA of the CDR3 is TGCAGTGCTAGAGATTGGGCTAGGGGTGAGACCCAGTACTTC.

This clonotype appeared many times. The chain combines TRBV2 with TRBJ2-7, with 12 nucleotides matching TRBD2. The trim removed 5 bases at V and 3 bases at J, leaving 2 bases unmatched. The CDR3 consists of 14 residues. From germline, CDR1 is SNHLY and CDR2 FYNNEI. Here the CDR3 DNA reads TGTGCCAGCAGTCCGACTAGCGGGAGCTACGAGCAGTACTTC. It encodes CASSPTSGSYEQYF.

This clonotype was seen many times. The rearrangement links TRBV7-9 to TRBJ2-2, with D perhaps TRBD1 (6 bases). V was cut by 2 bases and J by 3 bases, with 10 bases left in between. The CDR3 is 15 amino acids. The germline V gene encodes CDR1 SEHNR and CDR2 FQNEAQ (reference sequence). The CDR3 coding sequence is TGTGCCAGCAGCTTATACAGGGCCGACACCGGGGAGCTGTTTTTT. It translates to CASSLYRADTGELFF.

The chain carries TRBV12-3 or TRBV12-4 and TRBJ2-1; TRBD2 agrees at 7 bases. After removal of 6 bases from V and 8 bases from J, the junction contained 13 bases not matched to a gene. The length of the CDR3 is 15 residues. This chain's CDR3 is CASSPLGGSNDEQFF. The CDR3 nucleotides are TGTGCCAGCAGCCCATTGGGGGGGAGTAATGATGAGCAGTTCTTC.

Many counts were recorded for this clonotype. CDR3 sequence (DNA): TGTGCCAGCTCTTCCGGGACAGGGGGACCCTTGGAGCAGTACTTC. It specifies CASSSGTGGPLEQYF. The chain employs TRBV18 and TRBJ2-7; 11 positions agree with TRBD1. Germline CDR1 KGHSH, CDR2 LQKENI. The length of the CDR3 is 15 residues. The ends lost 6 bases at V and 7 bases at J; junction bases unmatched: 11.

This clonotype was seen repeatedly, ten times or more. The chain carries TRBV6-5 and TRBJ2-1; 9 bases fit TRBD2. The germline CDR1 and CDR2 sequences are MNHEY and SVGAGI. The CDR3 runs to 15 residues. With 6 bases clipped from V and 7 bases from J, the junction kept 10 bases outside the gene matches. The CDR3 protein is CASSLDGGRGNEQFF. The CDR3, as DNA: TGTGCCAGCAGCCTTGATGGCGGGAGGGGGAATGAGCAGTTCTTC.

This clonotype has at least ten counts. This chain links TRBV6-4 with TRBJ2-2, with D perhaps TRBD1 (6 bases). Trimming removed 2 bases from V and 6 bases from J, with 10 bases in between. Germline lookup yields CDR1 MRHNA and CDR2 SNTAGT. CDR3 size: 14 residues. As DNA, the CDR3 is TGTGCCAGCAGTGACCTTGGGGGCGCCGGGGAGCTGTTTTTT. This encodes CASSDLGGAGELFF.

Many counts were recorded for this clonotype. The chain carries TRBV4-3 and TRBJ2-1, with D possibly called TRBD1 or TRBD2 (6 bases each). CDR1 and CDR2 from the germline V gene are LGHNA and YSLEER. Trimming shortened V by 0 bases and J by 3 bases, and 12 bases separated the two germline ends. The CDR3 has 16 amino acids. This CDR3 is CASSQDTGASYNEQFF. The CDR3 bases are TGCGCCAGCAGCCAAGATACGGGGGCGAGCTACAATGAGCAGTTCTTC.

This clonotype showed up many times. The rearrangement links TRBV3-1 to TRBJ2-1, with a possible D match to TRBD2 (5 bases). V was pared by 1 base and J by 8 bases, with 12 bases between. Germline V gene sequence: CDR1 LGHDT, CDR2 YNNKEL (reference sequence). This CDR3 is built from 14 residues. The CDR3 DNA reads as TGTGCCAGCAGCCAAGGCGGTAGCGTCTATGAGCAGTTCTTC. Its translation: CASSQGGSVYEQFF.

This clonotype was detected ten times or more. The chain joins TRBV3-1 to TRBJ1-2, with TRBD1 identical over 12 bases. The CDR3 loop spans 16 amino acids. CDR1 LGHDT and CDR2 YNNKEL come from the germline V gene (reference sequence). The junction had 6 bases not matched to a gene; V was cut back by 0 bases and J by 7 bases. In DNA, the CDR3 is TGTGCCAGCAGCCAAGATCCCGGGACAGGGGGCGCTGGCTACACCTTC. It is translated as CASSQDPGTGGAGYTF.

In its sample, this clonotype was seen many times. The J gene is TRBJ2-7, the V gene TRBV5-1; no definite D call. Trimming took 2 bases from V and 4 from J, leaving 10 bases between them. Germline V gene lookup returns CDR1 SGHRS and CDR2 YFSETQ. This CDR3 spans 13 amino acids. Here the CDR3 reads CASSFRMGYEQYF. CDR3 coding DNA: TGCGCCAGCAGCTTTAGAATGGGGTACGAGCAGTACTTC. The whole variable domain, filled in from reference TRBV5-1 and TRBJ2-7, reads KAGVTQTPRYLIKTRGQQVTLSCSPISGHRSVSWYQQTPGQGLQFLFEYFSETQRNKGNFPGRFSGRQFSNSRSEMNVSTLELGDSALYLCASSFRMGYEQYFGPGTRLTVT.

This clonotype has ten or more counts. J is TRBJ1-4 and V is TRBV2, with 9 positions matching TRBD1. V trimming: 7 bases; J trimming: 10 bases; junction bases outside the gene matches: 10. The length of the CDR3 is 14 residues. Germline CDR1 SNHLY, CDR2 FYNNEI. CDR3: CASKQPGQGLKLFF. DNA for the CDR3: TGTGCCAGCAAGCAACCGGGACAGGGCTTAAAACTGTTTTTT.

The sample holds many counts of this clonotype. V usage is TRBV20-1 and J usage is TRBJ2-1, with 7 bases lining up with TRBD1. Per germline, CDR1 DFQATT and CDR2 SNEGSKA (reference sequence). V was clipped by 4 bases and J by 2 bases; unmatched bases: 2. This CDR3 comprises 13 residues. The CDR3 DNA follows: TGCAGTGCTAAAAGGGGGCCCTACAATGAGCAGTTCTTC. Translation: CSAKRGPYNEQFF.

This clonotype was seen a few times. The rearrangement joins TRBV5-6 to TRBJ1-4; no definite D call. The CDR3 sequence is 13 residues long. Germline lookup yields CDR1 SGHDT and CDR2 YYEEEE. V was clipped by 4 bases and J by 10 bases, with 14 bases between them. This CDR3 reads CASSPNRRGKLFF. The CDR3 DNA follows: TGTGCCAGCAGCCCAAACCGTCGTGGAAAACTGTTTTTT.

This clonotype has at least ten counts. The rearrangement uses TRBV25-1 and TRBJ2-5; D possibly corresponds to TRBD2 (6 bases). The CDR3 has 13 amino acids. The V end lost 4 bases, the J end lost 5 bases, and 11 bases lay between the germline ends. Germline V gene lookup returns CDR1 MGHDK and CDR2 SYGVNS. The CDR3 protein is CASSVSGGETQYF. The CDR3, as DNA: TGTGCCAGCAGTGTCTCCGGAGGGGAGACCCAGTACTTC.

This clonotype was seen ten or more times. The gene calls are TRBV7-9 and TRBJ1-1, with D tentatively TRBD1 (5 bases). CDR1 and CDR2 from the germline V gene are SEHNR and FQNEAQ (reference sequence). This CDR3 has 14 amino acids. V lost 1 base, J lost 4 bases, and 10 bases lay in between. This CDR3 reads CASSLGGVGTEAFF. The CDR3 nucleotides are TGTGCCAGCAGCTTAGGGGGGGTTGGCACTGAAGCTTTCTTT.

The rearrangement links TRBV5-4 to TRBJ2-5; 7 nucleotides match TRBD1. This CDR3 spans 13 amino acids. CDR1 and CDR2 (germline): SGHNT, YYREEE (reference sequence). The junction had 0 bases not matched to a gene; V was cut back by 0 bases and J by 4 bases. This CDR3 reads CASSLAGGETQYF. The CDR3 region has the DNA TGTGCCAGCAGCTTGGCAGGGGGAGAGACCCAGTACTTC.

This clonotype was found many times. The CDR3 spells CASSLVQAGVVNEQFF. CDR3 DNA: TGCGCCAGCAGCTTGGTGCAAGCGGGAGTCGTCAATGAGCAGTTCTTC. This chain connects TRBV5-1 to TRBJ2-1, with 8 positions matching TRBD2. This CDR3 contains 16 residues. Germline CDR1 and CDR2: SGHRS and YFSETQ. Unmatched junction bases numbered 8, after V lost 0 bases and J lost 6 bases.

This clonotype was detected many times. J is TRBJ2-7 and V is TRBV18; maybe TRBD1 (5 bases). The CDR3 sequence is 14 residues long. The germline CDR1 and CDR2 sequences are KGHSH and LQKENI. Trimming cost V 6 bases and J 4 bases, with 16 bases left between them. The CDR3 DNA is TGTGCCAGCTCTACCACAGGAGTATTATACGAGCAGTACTTC. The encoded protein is CASSTTGVLYEQYF.

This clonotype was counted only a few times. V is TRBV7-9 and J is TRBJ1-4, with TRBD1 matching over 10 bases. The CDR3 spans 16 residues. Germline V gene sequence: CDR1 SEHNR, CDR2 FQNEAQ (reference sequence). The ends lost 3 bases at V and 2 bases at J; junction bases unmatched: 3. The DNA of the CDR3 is TGTGCCAGCAGCTTGGGGACAGGGGCGACTAATGAAAAACTGTTTTTT. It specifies CASSLGTGATNEKLFF.

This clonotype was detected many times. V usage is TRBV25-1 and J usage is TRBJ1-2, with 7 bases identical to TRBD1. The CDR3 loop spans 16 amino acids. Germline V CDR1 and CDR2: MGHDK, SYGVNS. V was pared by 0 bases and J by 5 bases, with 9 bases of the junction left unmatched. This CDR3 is CASSEYGAGGSYGYTF. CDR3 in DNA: TGTGCCAGCAGTGAATATGGCGCAGGGGGATCGTATGGCTACACCTTC.

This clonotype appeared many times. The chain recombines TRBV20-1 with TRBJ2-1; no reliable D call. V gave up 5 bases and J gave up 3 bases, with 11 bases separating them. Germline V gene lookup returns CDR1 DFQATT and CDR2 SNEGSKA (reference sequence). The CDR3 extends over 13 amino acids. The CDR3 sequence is CSASRTGYNEQFF. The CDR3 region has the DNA TGCAGTGCTTCTCGGACGGGCTACAATGAGCAGTTCTTC.

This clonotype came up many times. The CDR3 spells CAIRAGTTANEKLFF. The DNA for the CDR3 is TGTGCCATCAGGGCCGGGACAACAGCAAATGAAAAACTGTTTTTT. This chain links TRBV10-3 with TRBJ1-4; the D gene is possibly TRBD1 (6 bases). The germline V gene encodes CDR1 ENHRY and CDR2 SYGVKD. Deletions cut 6 bases from V and 5 bases from J, with 16 bases between. This CDR3 is 15 amino acids long.

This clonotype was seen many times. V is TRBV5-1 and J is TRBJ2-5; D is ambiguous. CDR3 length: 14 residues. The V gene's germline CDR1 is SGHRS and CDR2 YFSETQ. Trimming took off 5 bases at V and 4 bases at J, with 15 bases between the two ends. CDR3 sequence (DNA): TGCGCCAGCAGTGGCGCTGAGGAAGGAGAGACCCAGTACTTC. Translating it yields CASSGAEEGETQYF.

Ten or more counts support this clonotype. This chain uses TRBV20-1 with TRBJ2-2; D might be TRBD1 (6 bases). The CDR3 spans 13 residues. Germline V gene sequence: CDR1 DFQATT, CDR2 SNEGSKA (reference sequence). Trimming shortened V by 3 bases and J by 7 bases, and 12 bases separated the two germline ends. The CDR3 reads CSASRTVHGELFF. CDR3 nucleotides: TGCAGTGCTAGTCGGACAGTTCACGGGGAGCTGTTTTTT.

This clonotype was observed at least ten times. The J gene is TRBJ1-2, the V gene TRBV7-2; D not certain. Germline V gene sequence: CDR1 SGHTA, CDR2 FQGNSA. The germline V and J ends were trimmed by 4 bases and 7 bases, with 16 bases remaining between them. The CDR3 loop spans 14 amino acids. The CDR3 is CASSSPIGASGYTF. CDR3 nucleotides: TGTGCCAGCAGCTCGCCGATTGGAGCTTCTGGCTACACCTTC. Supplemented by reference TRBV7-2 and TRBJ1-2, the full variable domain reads GAGVSQSPSNKVTEKGKDVELRCDPISGHTALYWYRQSLGQGLEFLIYFQGNSAPDKSGLPSDRFSAERTGGSVSTLTIQRTQQEDSAVYLCASSSPIGASGYTFGSGTRLTVV.

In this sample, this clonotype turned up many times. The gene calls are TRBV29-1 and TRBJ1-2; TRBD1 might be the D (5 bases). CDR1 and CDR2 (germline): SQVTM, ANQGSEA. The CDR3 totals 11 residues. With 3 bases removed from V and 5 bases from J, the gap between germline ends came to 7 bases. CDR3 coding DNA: TGCAGCGTTGATGGGGCATATGGCTACACCTTC. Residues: CSVDGAYGYTF.

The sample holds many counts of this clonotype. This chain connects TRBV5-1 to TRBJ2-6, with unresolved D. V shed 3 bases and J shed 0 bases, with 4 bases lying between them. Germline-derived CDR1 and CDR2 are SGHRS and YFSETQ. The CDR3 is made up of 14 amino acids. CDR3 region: CASSSRSGANVLTF. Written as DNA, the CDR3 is TGCGCCAGCAGCTCTCGCTCTGGGGCCAACGTCCTGACTTTC.

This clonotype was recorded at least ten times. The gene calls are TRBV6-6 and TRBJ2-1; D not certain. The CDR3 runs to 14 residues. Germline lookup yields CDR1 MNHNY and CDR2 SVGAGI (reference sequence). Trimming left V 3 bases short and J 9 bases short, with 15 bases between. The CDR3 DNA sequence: TGTGCCAGCAGTTATACCCCCCGGGCCCGTGAGCAGTTCTTC. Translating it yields CASSYTPRAREQFF.

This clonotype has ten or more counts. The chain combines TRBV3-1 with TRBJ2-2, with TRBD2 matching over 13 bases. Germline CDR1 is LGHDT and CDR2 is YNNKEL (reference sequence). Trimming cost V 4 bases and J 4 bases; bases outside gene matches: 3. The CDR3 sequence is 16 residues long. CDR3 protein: CASSRTSGRVTGELFF. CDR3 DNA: TGTGCCAGCAGCCGGACTAGCGGGAGAGTCACCGGGGAGCTGTTTTTT.